The T cell receptor beta chain described here comes from a study of blood T cell repertoires in COVID-19. CDR1 is SNHLY, CDR2 FYNNEI, per germline. The CDR3 contains 12 residues. V lost 5 bases and J lost 5, with 9 bases in between. Sequenced by immunoSEQ multiplex PCR; TCRdb stores in-frame clones only, minus some. The table has about 55,000 clones, roughly 80% seen once. The TCR sequence derives from a human donor in a cohort sampled during active or convalescent COVID-19. This chain links TRBV2 with TRBJ2-5; no clear D gene. Sequences were obtained from peripheral blood. DNA of the CDR3: TGTGCCAGCAGTCCCGCCGGGGAGACCCAGTACTTC. Protein product: CASSPAGETQYF. Variable domain in full (rest from reference TRBV2 and TRBJ2-5): EPEVTQTPSHQVTQMGQEVILRCVPISNHLYFYWYRQILGQKVEFLVSFYNNEISEKSEIFDDQFSVERPDGSNFTLKIRSTKLEDSAMYFCASSPAGETQYFGPGTRLLVL.